This is a list of T cell receptor beta chains from one sample in a study of blood T cell repertoires in COVID-19. TCRdb keeps only in-frame clones here, not all; method: immunoSEQ multiplex PCR. The table has around 200,000 clones, roughly four fifths seen once; the top ten hold around 12%. The material sequenced was peripheral blood. The receptor source for this set is a woman aged 45-65 years with acute or convalescent COVID-19. The CDR3 runs from the conserved cysteine through the conserved F or W. Each record gives: clone size, D gene, V gene, J gene, CDR3 protein, CDR3 DNA. D genes are given only for firm matches. Not all rows give a size; the values are once, few, many and, for expanded clones, a class.

clone_size: NA; d_call: NA; v_call: TRBV28; j_call: TRBJ1-5; cdr3_aa: CASSFSLLGGQPQHF; cdr3_nt: TGTGCCAGCAGTTTTTCCTTGCTGGGAGGTCAGCCCCAGCATTTT
clone_size: NA; d_call: NA; v_call: TRBV28; j_call: TRBJ1-1; cdr3_aa: CASTSDSHNTEAFF; cdr3_nt: TGTGCCAGCACCTCGGACAGCCACAACACTGAAGCTTTCTTT
clone_size: NA; d_call: TRBD2; v_call: TRBV5-1; j_call: TRBJ2-3; cdr3_aa: CASSLGLAGSSTDTQYF; cdr3_nt: TGCGCCAGCAGCTTGGGACTAGCGGGATCTAGCACAGATACGCAGTATTTT
clone_size: NA; d_call: TRBD2; v_call: TRBV6-6; j_call: TRBJ2-1; cdr3_aa: CASSLSSGSQNEQFF; cdr3_nt: TGTGCCAGCAGCCTGTCTAGCGGGAGTCAGAATGAGCAGTTCTTC
clone_size: NA; d_call: TRBD1; v_call: TRBV5-1; j_call: TRBJ1-1; cdr3_aa: CASSRQGYSTEAFF; cdr3_nt: TGCGCCAGCAGCCGACAGGGTTATTCCACTGAAGCTTTCTTT
clone_size: NA; d_call: NA; v_call: TRBV6-6; j_call: TRBJ1-1; cdr3_aa: CAGGERNTEAFF; cdr3_nt: TGTGCCGGGGGGGAGCGGAACACTGAAGCTTTCTTT
clone_size: NA; d_call: NA; v_call: TRBV4-3; j_call: TRBJ2-6; cdr3_aa: CASSHTGGANVLTF; cdr3_nt: TGCGCCAGCAGCCATACCGGGGGGGCCAACGTCCTGACTTTC
clone_size: NA; d_call: TRBD1; v_call: TRBV29-1; j_call: TRBJ1-1; cdr3_aa: CSVRTGANTEAFF; cdr3_nt: TGCAGCGTTCGGACAGGGGCGAACACTGAAGCTTTCTTT
clone_size: NA; d_call: NA; v_call: TRBV27; j_call: TRBJ2-3; cdr3_aa: CASRGGSITRSTDTQYF; cdr3_nt: TGTGCCAGCAGAGGAGGGAGTATCACAAGGAGCACAGATACGCAGTATTTT
clone_size: few; d_call: TRBD1; v_call: TRBV27; j_call: TRBJ2-3; cdr3_aa: CASSLRQGADTQYF; cdr3_nt: TGTGCCAGCAGTTTGAGGCAGGGGGCAGATACGCAGTATTTT
clone_size: NA; d_call: NA; v_call: TRBV6-5; j_call: TRBJ1-3; cdr3_aa: CASSYSGTTGNTIYF; cdr3_nt: TGTGCCAGCAGTTACTCGGGGACTACGGGAAACACCATATATTTT
clone_size: NA; d_call: TRBD2; v_call: TRBV5-1; j_call: TRBJ2-7; cdr3_aa: CASSGGTSGVTYEQYF; cdr3_nt: TGCGCCAGCAGCGGGGGGACTAGCGGGGTTACCTACGAGCAGTACTTC
clone_size: NA; d_call: NA; v_call: TRBV5-4; j_call: TRBJ1-1; cdr3_aa: CASSFSRGNTEAFF; cdr3_nt: TGTGCCAGCAGCTTTTCGAGAGGGAACACTGAAGCTTTCTTT
clone_size: NA; d_call: NA; v_call: TRBV30; j_call: TRBJ2-4; cdr3_aa: CAWSSGGLNIQYF; cdr3_nt: TGTGCCTGGAGTTCAGGAGGATTGAACATTCAGTACTTC
clone_size: NA; d_call: TRBD1; v_call: TRBV19; j_call: TRBJ1-5; cdr3_aa: CATTDRMRNQPQHF; cdr3_nt: TGTGCCACCACGGACAGGATGAGGAATCAGCCCCAGCATTTT
clone_size: once; d_call: NA; v_call: TRBV4-2; j_call: TRBJ1-2; cdr3_aa: CASSQAQVGGPNGYTF; cdr3_nt: TGTGCCAGCAGCCAAGCCCAGGTGGGGGGGCCGAATGGCTACACCTTC
clone_size: NA; d_call: NA; v_call: TRBV6-5; j_call: TRBJ1-4; cdr3_aa: CASSAGVANEKLFF; cdr3_nt: TGTGCCAGCTCAGCAGGGGTAGCTAATGAAAAACTGTTTTTT
clone_size: NA; d_call: NA; v_call: TRBV7-2; j_call: TRBJ1-1; cdr3_aa: CASSPRYYGTEAFF; cdr3_nt: TGTGCCAGCAGCCCCCGGTATTACGGCACTGAAGCTTTCTTT
clone_size: NA; d_call: NA; v_call: TRBV24-1; j_call: TRBJ2-3; cdr3_aa: CATSDPRVSTDTQYF; cdr3_nt: TGTGCCACCAGTGACCCCCGGGTGAGCACAGATACGCAGTATTTT
clone_size: few; d_call: TRBD2; v_call: TRBV5-4; j_call: TRBJ2-7; cdr3_aa: CASSPGTSGYEQYF; cdr3_nt: TGTGCCAGCAGTCCCGGGACTAGCGGGTACGAGCAGTACTTC
clone_size: NA; d_call: NA; v_call: TRBV5-6; j_call: TRBJ1-2; cdr3_aa: CASSLLTLQWLDYGYTF; cdr3_nt: TGTGCCAGCAGCTTGCTAACATTACAGTGGCTCGACTATGGCTACACCTTC
clone_size: NA; d_call: TRBD1; v_call: TRBV29-1; j_call: TRBJ2-7; cdr3_aa: CSGTRDRDSYEQYF; cdr3_nt: TGCAGCGGGACTCGCGACAGGGACTCCTACGAGCAGTACTTC
clone_size: NA; d_call: NA; v_call: TRBV9; j_call: TRBJ2-6; cdr3_aa: CASSVDRAGANVLTF; cdr3_nt: TGTGCCAGCAGCGTAGATCGTGCTGGGGCCAACGTCCTGACTTTC
clone_size: few; d_call: NA; v_call: TRBV18; j_call: TRBJ1-2; cdr3_aa: CASSPSGAFYGYTF; cdr3_nt: TGTGCCAGCTCACCCTCAGGCGCCTTCTATGGCTACACCTTC
clone_size: NA; d_call: TRBD1; v_call: TRBV28; j_call: TRBJ1-5; cdr3_aa: CASSPPTGGSNQPQHF; cdr3_nt: TGTGCCAGCAGTCCCCCGACAGGGGGAAGCAATCAGCCCCAGCATTTT
clone_size: NA; d_call: NA; v_call: TRBV7-2; j_call: TRBJ2-7; cdr3_aa: CASSAPHQASYEQYF; cdr3_nt: TGTGCCAGCAGCGCGCCCCACCAGGCTTCCTACGAGCAGTACTTC
clone_size: NA; d_call: NA; v_call: TRBV30; j_call: TRBJ1-4; cdr3_aa: CAWKQTNEKLFF; cdr3_nt: TGTGCCTGGAAACAGACAAATGAAAAACTGTTTTTT
clone_size: NA; d_call: NA; v_call: TRBV5-1; j_call: TRBJ2-2; cdr3_aa: CASSLGSSWDNLRRDTGELFF; cdr3_nt: TGCGCCAGCAGCTTGGGGAGTTCGTGGGACAACTTACGCCGGGACACCGGGGAGCTGTTTTTT
clone_size: NA; d_call: TRBD1; v_call: TRBV7-2; j_call: TRBJ2-7; cdr3_aa: CASTPGTVSYEQYF; cdr3_nt: TGTGCCAGCACCCCTGGGACAGTCTCCTACGAGCAGTACTTC
clone_size: few; d_call: TRBD2; v_call: TRBV27; j_call: TRBJ2-7; cdr3_aa: CASSSPGLASSYEQYF; cdr3_nt: TGTGCCAGCAGTTCCCCGGGACTAGCGAGCTCCTACGAGCAGTACTTC
clone_size: NA; d_call: NA; v_call: TRBV20-1; j_call: TRBJ2-7; cdr3_aa: CSHRGSEQYF; cdr3_nt: TGCAGCCATAGGGGGAGCGAGCAGTACTTC
clone_size: NA; d_call: NA; v_call: TRBV4-2; j_call: TRBJ2-1; cdr3_aa: CASSQSRPSYNEQFF; cdr3_nt: TGTGCCAGCAGCCAATCCAGGCCTTCCTACAATGAGCAGTTCTTC
clone_size: NA; d_call: NA; v_call: TRBV10-3; j_call: TRBJ2-7; cdr3_aa: CAISRIDYEQYF; cdr3_nt: TGTGCCATCAGCCGAATAGACTACGAGCAGTACTTC
clone_size: NA; d_call: NA; v_call: TRBV7-2; j_call: TRBJ1-4; cdr3_aa: CASSPAATNEKLFF; cdr3_nt: TGTGCCAGCAGCCCTGCAGCAACTAATGAAAAACTGTTTTTT
clone_size: NA; d_call: TRBD1; v_call: TRBV6-1; j_call: TRBJ2-7; cdr3_aa: CASSGRFQSTGTASYEQYF; cdr3_nt: TGTGCCAGCAGTGGAAGGTTCCAATCTACCGGGACAGCATCCTACGAGCAGTACTTC
clone_size: NA; d_call: NA; v_call: TRBV7-6; j_call: TRBJ2-1; cdr3_aa: CASSDGSQSSYNEQFF; cdr3_nt: TGTGCCAGCAGCGACGGGAGTCAGAGCTCCTACAATGAGCAGTTCTTC
clone_size: NA; d_call: TRBD1; v_call: TRBV6-5; j_call: TRBJ1-5; cdr3_aa: CASGTVRDQPQHF; cdr3_nt: TGTGCCAGCGGGACAGTGAGGGATCAGCCCCAGCATTTT
clone_size: NA; d_call: NA; v_call: TRBV12-3/TRBV12-4; j_call: TRBJ1-2; cdr3_aa: CASSLRGTYGYTF; cdr3_nt: TGTGCCAGCAGTTTACGGGGGACCTATGGCTACACCTTC
clone_size: once; d_call: NA; v_call: TRBV5-1; j_call: TRBJ2-6; cdr3_aa: CASKYRLGANVLTF; cdr3_nt: TGCGCCAGCAAGTACAGGTTAGGGGCCAACGTCCTGACTTTC
clone_size: NA; d_call: NA; v_call: TRBV25-1; j_call: TRBJ1-5; cdr3_aa: CASSGGRGQPQHF; cdr3_nt: TGTGCCAGCAGTGGAGGGAGAGGCCAGCCCCAGCATTTT
clone_size: NA; d_call: NA; v_call: TRBV19; j_call: TRBJ1-2; cdr3_aa: CASSRAHQANYGYTF; cdr3_nt: TGTGCCAGTAGTAGGGCCCACCAAGCTAACTATGGCTACACCTTC
clone_size: NA; d_call: NA; v_call: TRBV28; j_call: TRBJ1-2; cdr3_aa: CASSPKGLLSYGYTF; cdr3_nt: TGTGCCAGCAGCCCGAAGGGACTTCTTAGCTATGGCTACACCTTC
clone_size: NA; d_call: NA; v_call: TRBV24-1; j_call: TRBJ1-5; cdr3_aa: CATSRGFRQPQHF; cdr3_nt: TGTGCCACCAGCAGGGGATTTAGACAGCCCCAGCATTTT
clone_size: NA; d_call: NA; v_call: TRBV2; j_call: TRBJ1-1; cdr3_aa: CASSEEVLNTEAFF; cdr3_nt: TGTGCCAGCAGTGAGGAGGTATTGAACACTGAAGCTTTCTTT
clone_size: NA; d_call: NA; v_call: TRBV19; j_call: TRBJ1-5; cdr3_aa: CASSLVGASNQPQHF; cdr3_nt: TGTGCCAGTAGTCTTGTGGGGGCGAGCAATCAGCCCCAGCATTTT
clone_size: NA; d_call: NA; v_call: TRBV5-5; j_call: TRBJ1-5; cdr3_aa: CASSRDSYQPQHF; cdr3_nt: TGTGCCAGCAGCCGAGACAGTTATCAGCCCCAGCATTTT
clone_size: NA; d_call: TRBD2; v_call: TRBV6-1; j_call: TRBJ2-2; cdr3_aa: CASSALAGGSLTGELFF; cdr3_nt: TGTGCCAGCAGTGCCCTAGCGGGGGGTAGTCTCACCGGGGAGCTGTTTTTT
clone_size: once; d_call: TRBD1; v_call: TRBV5-6; j_call: TRBJ1-2; cdr3_aa: CASSSGQGDGYTF; cdr3_nt: TGTGCCAGCAGCTCCGGACAGGGCGATGGCTACACCTTC
clone_size: NA; d_call: TRBD1; v_call: TRBV7-9; j_call: TRBJ2-7; cdr3_aa: CASSLTGVNEQYF; cdr3_nt: TGTGCCAGCAGCTTAACAGGGGTAAACGAGCAGTACTTC
clone_size: few; d_call: TRBD1; v_call: TRBV18; j_call: TRBJ1-1; cdr3_aa: CASSTGTGGNTEAFF; cdr3_nt: TGTGCCAGCTCAACAGGGACAGGGGGAAACACTGAAGCTTTCTTT
clone_size: NA; d_call: TRBD2; v_call: TRBV9; j_call: TRBJ2-1; cdr3_aa: CASSVAGGLTEQFF; cdr3_nt: TGTGCCAGCAGCGTAGCGGGGGGATTAACAGAGCAGTTCTTC
clone_size: few; d_call: NA; v_call: TRBV21-1; j_call: TRBJ2-4; cdr3_aa: CASSKVSSGSGDKNIQYF; cdr3_nt: TGTGCCAGCAGCAAAGTTTCGTCAGGGTCCGGTGACAAAAACATTCAGTACTTC